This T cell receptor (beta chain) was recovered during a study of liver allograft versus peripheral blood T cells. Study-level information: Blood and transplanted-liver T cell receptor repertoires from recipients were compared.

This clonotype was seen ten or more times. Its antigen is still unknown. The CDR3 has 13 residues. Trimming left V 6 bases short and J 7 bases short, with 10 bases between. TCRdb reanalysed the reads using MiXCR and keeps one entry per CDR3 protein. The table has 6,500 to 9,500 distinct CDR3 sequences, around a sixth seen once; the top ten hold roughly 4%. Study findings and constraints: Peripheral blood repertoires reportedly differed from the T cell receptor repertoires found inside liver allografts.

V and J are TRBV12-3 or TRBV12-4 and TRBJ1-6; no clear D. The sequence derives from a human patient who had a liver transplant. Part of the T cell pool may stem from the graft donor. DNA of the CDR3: TGTGCCAGCAGCCTGGCGGAAAATTCACCCCTCCACTTT. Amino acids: CASSLAENSPLHF.